This TCR beta chain was recorded in a study of blood T cell repertoires in COVID-19. Original data processing: It was from reference gene primer amplification that nucleated cell counts were estimated. The table came from immunoSEQ multiplex PCR; TCRdb's copy has only in-frame clones and leaves some out. That table is the source of V, J and clone size, and D and trimming were worked out from the DNA. The data contain around 250,000 clones, 88% of them singletons. In germline, CDR1 is SEHNR, CDR2 FQNEAQ (reference sequence). V lost 2 bases and J 2 bases, leaving 9 bases between the germline ends. This CDR3 has 15 amino acids. Participants in the exposed group had met a COVID-19 case in the 2 weeks before joining the study.

The rearrangement uses TRBV7-9 and TRBJ1-4, with unresolved D. The receptor was derived from a woman aged 40 to 50 who had been exposed to COVID-19. The sample taken for sequencing was PBMCs or T cells enriched from blood (not recorded which). CDR3 nucleotides: TGTGCCAGCAGCTTATTGGGGAGCACTAATGAAAAACTGTTTTTT. Amino acids: CASSLLGSTNEKLFF.